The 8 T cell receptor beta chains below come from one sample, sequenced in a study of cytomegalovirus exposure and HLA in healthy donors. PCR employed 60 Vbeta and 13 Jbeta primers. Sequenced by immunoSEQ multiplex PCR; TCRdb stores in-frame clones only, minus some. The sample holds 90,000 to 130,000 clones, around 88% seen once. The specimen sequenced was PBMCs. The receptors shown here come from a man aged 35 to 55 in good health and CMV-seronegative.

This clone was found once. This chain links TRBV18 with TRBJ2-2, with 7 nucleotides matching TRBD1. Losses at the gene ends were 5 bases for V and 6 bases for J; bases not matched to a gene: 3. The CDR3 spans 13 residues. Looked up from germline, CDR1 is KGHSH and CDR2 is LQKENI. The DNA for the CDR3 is TGTGCCAGCTCAACACAGGGGCCCGGGGAGCTGTTTTTT. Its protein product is CASSTQGPGELFF.

CDR3 loop: CATSSGRGAGNEQYF. CDR3 in DNA: TGTGCCACCAGCAGTGGGAGGGGAGCGGGGAACGAGCAGTACTTC. V is TRBV15 and J is TRBJ2-7; 7 bases are shared with TRBD2. This CDR3 spans 15 amino acids. Germline V gene sequence: CDR1 LNHNV, CDR2 YYDKDF (reference sequence). The J segment lost 5 bases and the V segment lost 3 bases, leaving 10 bases of the junction unmatched.

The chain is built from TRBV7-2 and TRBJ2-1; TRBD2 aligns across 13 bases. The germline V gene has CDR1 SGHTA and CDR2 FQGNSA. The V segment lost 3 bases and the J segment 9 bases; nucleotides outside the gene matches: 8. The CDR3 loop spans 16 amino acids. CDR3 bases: TGTGCCAGCAGCTTCAGACTAGCGGGGGGAGGGAGTGAGCAGTTCTTC. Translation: CASSFRLAGGGSEQFF.

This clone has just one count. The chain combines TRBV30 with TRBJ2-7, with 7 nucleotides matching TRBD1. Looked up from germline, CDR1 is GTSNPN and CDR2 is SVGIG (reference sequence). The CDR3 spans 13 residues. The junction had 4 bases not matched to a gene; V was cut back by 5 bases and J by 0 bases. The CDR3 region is CAWGDSSSYEQYF. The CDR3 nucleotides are TGTGCCTGGGGGGACAGTAGCTCCTACGAGCAGTACTTC.

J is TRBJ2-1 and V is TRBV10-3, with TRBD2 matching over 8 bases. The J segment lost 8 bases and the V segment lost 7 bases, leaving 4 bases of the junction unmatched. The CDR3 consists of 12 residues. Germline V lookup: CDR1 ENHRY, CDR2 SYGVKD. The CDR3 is CAITGGRHEQFF. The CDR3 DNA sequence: TGTGCCATCACGGGGGGGAGACATGAGCAGTTCTTC.

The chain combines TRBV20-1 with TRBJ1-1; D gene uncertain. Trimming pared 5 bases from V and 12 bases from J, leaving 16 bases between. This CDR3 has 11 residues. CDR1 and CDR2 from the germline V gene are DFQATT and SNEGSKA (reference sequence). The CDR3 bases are TGCAGTGCTCCCGAGCGGGGTTTGCCTTTCTTT. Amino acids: CSAPERGLPFF.

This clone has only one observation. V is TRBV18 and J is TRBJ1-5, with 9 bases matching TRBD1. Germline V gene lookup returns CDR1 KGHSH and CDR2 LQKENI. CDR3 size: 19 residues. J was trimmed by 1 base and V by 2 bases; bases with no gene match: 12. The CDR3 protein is CASSPARTGDRSSNQPQHF. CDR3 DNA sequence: TGTGCCAGCTCACCAGCTAGGACAGGGGATAGATCCAGCAATCAGCCCCAGCATTTT.

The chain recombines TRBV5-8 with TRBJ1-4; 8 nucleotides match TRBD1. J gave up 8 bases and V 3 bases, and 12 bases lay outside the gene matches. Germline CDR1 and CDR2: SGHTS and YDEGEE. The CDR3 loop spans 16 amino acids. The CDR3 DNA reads TGTGCCAGCAGCTCGGGCACCGGGACAGGAGGGGAAAAACTGTTTTTT. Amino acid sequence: CASSSGTGTGGEKLFF.